This is a list of T cell receptor beta chains from one sample in a study of radiation and T cells in renal cell carcinoma. Profiling relied on immunoSEQ multiplex PCR, and the TCRdb table lists in-frame clones only, not all of them. Of 50,000 to 70,000 clones in the sample, about 80% were seen once. This material consisted of blood, taken from a patient whose treatment included radiotherapy and nephrectomy. These receptor sequences come from a man in his 60s with renal cell carcinoma. CDR3s include the opening cysteine and the closing phenylalanine or tryptophan. The D gene is left open where the match is weak. For some rows the clone size is stated as once, few or many, or as a class when expanded; others skip it.

clone size	D gene	V gene	J gene	CDR3 protein	CDR3 DNA
few	NA	TRBV5-1	TRBJ2-3	CASSGSTDTQYF	TGCGCCAGCAGCGGGAGCACAGATACGCAGTATTTT
NA	NA	TRBV2	TRBJ1-6	CASSLTGPRNSPLHF	TGTGCCAGCAGTTTGACGGGACCGAGGAATTCACCCCTCCACTTT
NA	TRBD1	TRBV30	TRBJ2-2	CAWVARDRDLTGELFF	TGTGCCTGGGTAGCTAGGGACAGGGATCTCACCGGGGAGCTGTTTTTT
NA	NA	TRBV18	TRBJ1-2	CASSPSGPPDGYTF	TGTGCCAGCTCACCATCGGGACCGCCAGATGGCTACACCTTC
NA	NA	TRBV5-1	TRBJ1-1	CASSLVGDGTEAFF	TGCGCCAGCAGCTTGGTTGGGGATGGCACTGAAGCTTTCTTT
NA	NA	TRBV19	TRBJ2-7	CASSMGTVPKEQYF	TGTGCCAGTAGTATGGGGACCGTACCGAAGGAGCAGTACTTC
NA	NA	TRBV7-8	TRBJ1-2	CASSLMSAGIYGYTF	TGTGCCAGCAGCTTAATGTCGGCCGGCATCTATGGCTACACCTTC
NA	TRBD1	TRBV9	TRBJ1-2	CASSPKGQENYGYTF	TGTGCCAGCAGCCCAAAGGGACAGGAGAATTATGGCTACACCTTC
NA	TRBD1	TRBV19	TRBJ2-5	CASGGQGAKETQYF	TGTGCCAGTGGGGGGCAGGGGGCAAAAGAGACCCAGTACTTC
NA	TRBD1	TRBV19	TRBJ1-1	CASSRDRGPTEAFF	TGTGCCAGTAGTAGGGACAGGGGGCCCACTGAAGCTTTCTTT
NA	TRBD2	TRBV19	TRBJ2-2	CASSTQGLAGGSFTGELFF	TGTGCCAGTAGTACGCAGGGACTAGCGGGAGGCTCGTTCACCGGGGAGCTGTTTTTT
NA	NA	TRBV11-2	TRBJ2-4	CASSQMGPGTPLNIQYF	TGTGCCAGCAGCCAGATGGGTCCCGGGACACCCTTAAACATTCAGTACTTC
NA	NA	TRBV10-3	TRBJ2-6	CAISDGAVEMSGANVLTF	TGTGCCATCAGTGACGGGGCCGTGGAAATGTCTGGGGCCAACGTCCTGACTTTC
NA	NA	TRBV7-2	TRBJ2-6	CASSLAGGSGANVLTF	TGTGCCAGCAGCTTAGCGGGCGGCTCTGGGGCCAACGTCCTGACTTTC
NA	TRBD1	TRBV7-7	TRBJ2-1	CASSLATGGNEQFF	TGTGCCAGCAGCTTAGCTACAGGGGGGAATGAGCAGTTCTTC
few	NA	TRBV2	TRBJ2-3	CAISPLRGRTDTQYF	TGTGCCATCTCCCCCCTAAGGGGACGCACAGATACGCAGTATTTT
NA	NA	TRBV6-6	TRBJ2-3	CASNNGPDTDTQYF	TGTGCCAGCAATAACGGACCCGACACAGATACGCAGTATTTT
NA	NA	TRBV30	TRBJ2-1	CAWSVLASRPFF	TGTGCCTGGAGTGTACTAGCATCCCGCCCATTCTTC
few	TRBD1	TRBV7-2	TRBJ1-2	CASSSTGGLDYGYTF	TGTGCCAGCAGCTCTACAGGGGGTTTGGACTATGGCTACACCTTC
NA	TRBD2	TRBV29-1	TRBJ2-1	CSVVLSGGVNEQFF	TGCAGCGTTGTTCTAAGCGGGGGTGTCAATGAGCAGTTCTTC
NA	TRBD1	TRBV5-4	TRBJ2-2	CASSPGQLDTGELFF	TGTGCCAGCAGCCCGGGACAGCTCGACACCGGGGAGCTGTTTTTT
NA	TRBD1	TRBV11-2	TRBJ1-2	CASSPDRAGYGYTF	TGTGCCAGCAGCCCGGACAGGGCAGGCTATGGCTACACCTTC
NA	TRBD1	TRBV5-4	TRBJ1-4	CASSLGVDRGDEKLFF	TGTGCCAGCAGCCTGGGGGTTGACAGGGGAGATGAAAAACTGTTTTTT
NA	TRBD1	TRBV27	TRBJ1-4	CASSPRQGHEKLFF	TGTGCCAGCAGTCCACGACAGGGGCATGAAAAACTGTTTTTT
NA	NA	TRBV12-5	TRBJ1-5	CASGLLGGTQPQHF	TGTGCTAGTGGCCTCTTGGGGGGAACTCAGCCCCAGCATTTT
NA	NA	TRBV7-6	TRBJ2-7	CASSPIERQATCEQYF	TGTGCCAGCAGCCCTATAGAACGACAGGCCACCTGCGAGCAGTACTTC
NA	TRBD2	TRBV7-3	TRBJ2-2	CASSITGTRGTGELFF	TGTGCCAGCAGTATAACCGGGACTAGGGGCACCGGGGAGCTGTTTTTT
NA	TRBD1	TRBV2	TRBJ1-2	CASILGQGAASGYTF	TGTGCCAGCATTTTAGGACAGGGGGCTGCGAGCGGCTACACCTTC
NA	NA	TRBV18	TRBJ1-5	CASSPRASNQPQHF	TGTGCCAGCTCACCCAGGGCTAGCAATCAGCCCCAGCATTTT
NA	NA	TRBV2	TRBJ1-4	CASYDWGNEKLFF	TGTGCCAGCTACGACTGGGGTAATGAAAAACTGTTTTTT
NA	NA	TRBV11-2	TRBJ1-2	CASSLLRGHGYTF	TGTGCCAGCAGCTTACTCAGGGGACACGGCTACACCTTC